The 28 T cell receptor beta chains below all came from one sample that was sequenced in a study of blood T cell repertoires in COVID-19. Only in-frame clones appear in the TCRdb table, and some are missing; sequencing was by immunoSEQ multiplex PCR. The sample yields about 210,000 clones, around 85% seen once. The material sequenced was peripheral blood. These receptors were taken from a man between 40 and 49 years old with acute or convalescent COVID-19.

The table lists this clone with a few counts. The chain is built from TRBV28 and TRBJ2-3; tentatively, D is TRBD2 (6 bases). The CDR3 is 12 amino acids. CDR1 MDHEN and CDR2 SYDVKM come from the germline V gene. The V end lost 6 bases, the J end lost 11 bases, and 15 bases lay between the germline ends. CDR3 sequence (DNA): TGTGCCAGCAGCTTGGTGTGGGGAGGGCAGTATTTT. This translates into CASSLVWGGQYF. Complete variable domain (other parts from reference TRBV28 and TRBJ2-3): DVKVTQSSRYLVKRTGEKVFLECVQDMDHENMFWYRQDPGLGLRLIYFSYDVKMKEKGDIPEGYSVSREKKERFSLILESASTNQTSMYLCASSLVWGGQYFGPGTRLTVL.

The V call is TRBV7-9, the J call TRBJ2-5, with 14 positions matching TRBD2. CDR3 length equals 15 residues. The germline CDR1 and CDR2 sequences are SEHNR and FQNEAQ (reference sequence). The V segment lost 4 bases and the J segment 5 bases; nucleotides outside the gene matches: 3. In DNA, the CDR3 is TGTGCCAGCAGCTCCGGGACTAGCGGGAGTGAGACCCAGTACTTC. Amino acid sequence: CASSSGTSGSETQYF.

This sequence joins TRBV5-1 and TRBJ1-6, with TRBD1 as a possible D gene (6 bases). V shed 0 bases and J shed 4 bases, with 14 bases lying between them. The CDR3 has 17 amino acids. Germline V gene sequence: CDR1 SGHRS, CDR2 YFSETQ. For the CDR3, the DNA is TGCGCCAGCAGCTTGGTGGCAGGGGCTTTATATAATTCACCCCTCCACTTT. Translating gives CASSLVAGALYNSPLHF. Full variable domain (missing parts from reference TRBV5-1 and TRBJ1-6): KAGVTQTPRYLIKTRGQQVTLSCSPISGHRSVSWYQQTPGQGLQFLFEYFSETQRNKGNFPGRFSGRQFSNSRSEMNVSTLELGDSALYLCASSLVAGALYNSPLHFGNGTRLTVT.

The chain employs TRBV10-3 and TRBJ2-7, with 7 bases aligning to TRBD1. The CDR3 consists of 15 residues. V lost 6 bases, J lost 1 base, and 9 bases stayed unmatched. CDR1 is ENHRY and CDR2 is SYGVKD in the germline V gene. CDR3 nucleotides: TGTGCCATCAGGAGCGCAGGGGGATCATCCTACGAGCAGTACTTC. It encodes CAIRSAGGSSYEQYF.

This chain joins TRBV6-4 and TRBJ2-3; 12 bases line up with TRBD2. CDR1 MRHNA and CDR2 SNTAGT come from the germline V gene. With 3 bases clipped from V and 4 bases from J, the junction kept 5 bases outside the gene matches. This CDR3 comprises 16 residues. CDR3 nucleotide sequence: TGTGCCAGCAGTGAAATGGCTAGCGGGGGGGCAGATACGCAGTATTTT. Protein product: CASSEMASGGADTQYF.

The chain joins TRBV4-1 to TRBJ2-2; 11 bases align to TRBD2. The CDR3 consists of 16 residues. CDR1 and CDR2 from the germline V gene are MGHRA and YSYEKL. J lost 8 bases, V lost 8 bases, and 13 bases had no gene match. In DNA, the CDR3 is TGCGCCAGCGGCCCAGTAGCGGGAGGGCTTTCGGGGGAGCTGTTTTTT. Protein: CASGPVAGGLSGELFF.

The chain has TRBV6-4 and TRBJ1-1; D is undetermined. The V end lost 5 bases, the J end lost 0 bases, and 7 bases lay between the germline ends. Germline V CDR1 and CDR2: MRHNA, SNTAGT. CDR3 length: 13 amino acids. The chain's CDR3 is CASSPGMNTEAFF. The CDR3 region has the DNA TGTGCCAGCAGTCCAGGTATGAACACTGAAGCTTTCTTT.

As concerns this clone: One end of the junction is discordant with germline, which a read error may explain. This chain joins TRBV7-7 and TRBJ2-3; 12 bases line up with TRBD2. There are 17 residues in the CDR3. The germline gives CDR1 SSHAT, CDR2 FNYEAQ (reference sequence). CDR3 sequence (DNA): TGTGCTAGCAGCGTTGGACTAGCGGGAAGAAGCACAGATACGCAGTATTTT. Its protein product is CASSVGLAGRSTDTQYF.

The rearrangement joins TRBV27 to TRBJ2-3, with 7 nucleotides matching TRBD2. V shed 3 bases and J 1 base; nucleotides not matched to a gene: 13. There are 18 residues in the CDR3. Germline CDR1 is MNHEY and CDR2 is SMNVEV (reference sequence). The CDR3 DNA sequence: TGTGCCAGCAGTTTTAAAGGAGGGGCGGGAGCGGGCACAGATACGCAGTATTTT. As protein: CASSFKGGAGAGTDTQYF.

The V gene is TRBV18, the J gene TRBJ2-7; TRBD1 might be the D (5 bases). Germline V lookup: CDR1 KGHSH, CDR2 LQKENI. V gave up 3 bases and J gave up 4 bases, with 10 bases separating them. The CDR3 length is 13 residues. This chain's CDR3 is CASSPGRGYEQYF. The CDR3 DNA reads TGTGCCAGCTCACCGGGTAGGGGTTACGAGCAGTACTTC.

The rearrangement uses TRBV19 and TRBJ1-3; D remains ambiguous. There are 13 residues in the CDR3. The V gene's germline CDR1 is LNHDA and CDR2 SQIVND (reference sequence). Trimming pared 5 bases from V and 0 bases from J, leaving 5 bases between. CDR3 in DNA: TGTGCCAGTAGTCTAAGCTCTGGAAACACCATATATTTT. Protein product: CASSLSSGNTIYF.

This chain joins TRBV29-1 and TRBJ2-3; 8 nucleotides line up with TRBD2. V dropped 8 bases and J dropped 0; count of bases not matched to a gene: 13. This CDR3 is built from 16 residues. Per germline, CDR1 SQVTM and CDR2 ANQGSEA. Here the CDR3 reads CSYLGGAVGSTDTQYF. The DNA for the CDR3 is TGCAGCTACCTCGGGGGGGCCGTAGGAAGCACAGATACGCAGTATTTT.

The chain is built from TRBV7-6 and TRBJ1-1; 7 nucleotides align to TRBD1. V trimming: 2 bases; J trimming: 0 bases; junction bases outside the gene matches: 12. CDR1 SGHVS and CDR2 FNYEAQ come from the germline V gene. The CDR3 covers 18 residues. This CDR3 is CASSLSSSGQLMNTEAFF. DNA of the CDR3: TGTGCCAGCAGCTTAAGTTCTTCGGGACAGCTTATGAACACTGAAGCTTTCTTT.

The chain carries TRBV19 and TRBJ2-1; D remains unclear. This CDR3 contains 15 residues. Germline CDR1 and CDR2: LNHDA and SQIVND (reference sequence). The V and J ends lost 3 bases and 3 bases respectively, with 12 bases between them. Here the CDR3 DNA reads TGTGCCAGTAGTATTGGCGGAGCTGACTACAATGAGCAGTTCTTC. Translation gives CASSIGGADYNEQFF.

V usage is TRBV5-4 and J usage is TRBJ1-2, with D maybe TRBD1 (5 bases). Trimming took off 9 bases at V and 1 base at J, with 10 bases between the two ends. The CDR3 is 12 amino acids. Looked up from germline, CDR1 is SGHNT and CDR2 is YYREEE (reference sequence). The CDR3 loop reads CATSGVNYGYTF. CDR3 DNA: TGTGCCACGTCGGGGGTTAACTATGGCTACACCTTC.

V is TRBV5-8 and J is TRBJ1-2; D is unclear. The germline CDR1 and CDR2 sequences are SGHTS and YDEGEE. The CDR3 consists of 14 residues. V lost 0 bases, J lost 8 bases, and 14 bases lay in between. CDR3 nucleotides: TGTGCCAGCAGCTTGGCAGGTATATTCCAGGGCTACACCTTC. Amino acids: CASSLAGIFQGYTF.

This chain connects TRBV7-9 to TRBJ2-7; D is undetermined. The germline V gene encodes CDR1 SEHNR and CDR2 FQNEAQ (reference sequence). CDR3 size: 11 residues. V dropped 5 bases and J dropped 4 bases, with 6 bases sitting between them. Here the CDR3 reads CASSTQYEQYF. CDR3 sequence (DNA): TGTGCCAGCAGCACACAATACGAGCAGTACTTC.

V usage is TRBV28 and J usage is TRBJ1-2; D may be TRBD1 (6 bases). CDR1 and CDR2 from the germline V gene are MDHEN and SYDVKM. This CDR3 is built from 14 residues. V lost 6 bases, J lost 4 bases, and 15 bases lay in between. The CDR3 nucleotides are TGTGCCAGCAGCCCAAGTTGGGGGCCCTATGGCTACACCTTC. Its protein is CASSPSWGPYGYTF.

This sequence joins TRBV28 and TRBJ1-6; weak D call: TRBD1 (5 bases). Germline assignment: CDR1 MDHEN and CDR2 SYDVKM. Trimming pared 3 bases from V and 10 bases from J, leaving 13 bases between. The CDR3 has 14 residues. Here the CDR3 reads CASSLRGWESPLHF. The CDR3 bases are TGTGCCAGCAGTTTGCGGGGGTGGGAATCACCCCTCCACTTT.

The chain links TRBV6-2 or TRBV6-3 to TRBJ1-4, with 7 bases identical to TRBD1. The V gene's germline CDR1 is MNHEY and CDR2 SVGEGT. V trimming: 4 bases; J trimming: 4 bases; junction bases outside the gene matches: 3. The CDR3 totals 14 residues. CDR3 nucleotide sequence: TGTGCCAGCAGTTCGGGACAGATTAATGAAAAACTGTTTTTT. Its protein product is CASSSGQINEKLFF.

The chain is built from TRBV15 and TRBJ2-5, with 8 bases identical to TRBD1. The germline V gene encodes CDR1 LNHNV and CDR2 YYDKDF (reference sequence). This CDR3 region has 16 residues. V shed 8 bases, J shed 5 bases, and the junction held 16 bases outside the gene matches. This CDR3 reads CATHAGGEGVVETQYF. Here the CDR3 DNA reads TGTGCCACCCACGCAGGGGGCGAGGGCGTAGTGGAGACCCAGTACTTC.

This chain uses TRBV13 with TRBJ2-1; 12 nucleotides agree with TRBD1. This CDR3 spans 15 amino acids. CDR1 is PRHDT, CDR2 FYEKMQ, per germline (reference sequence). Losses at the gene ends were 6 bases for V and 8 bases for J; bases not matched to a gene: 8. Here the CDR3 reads CASSPRDRGPYEQFF. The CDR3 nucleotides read TGTGCCAGCAGTCCCCGGGACAGGGGGCCCTATGAGCAGTTCTTC.

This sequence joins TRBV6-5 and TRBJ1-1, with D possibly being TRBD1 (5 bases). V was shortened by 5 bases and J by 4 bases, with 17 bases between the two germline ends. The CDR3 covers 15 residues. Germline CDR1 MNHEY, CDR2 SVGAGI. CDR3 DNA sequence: TGTGCCAGCAGTCCGTTCACAGGCGTCATCACTGAAGCTTTCTTT. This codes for CASSPFTGVITEAFF.

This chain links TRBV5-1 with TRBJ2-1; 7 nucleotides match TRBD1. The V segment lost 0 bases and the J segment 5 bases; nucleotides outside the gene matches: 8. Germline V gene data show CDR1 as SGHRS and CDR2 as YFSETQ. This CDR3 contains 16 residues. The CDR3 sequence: CASSLGPGQSHNEQFF. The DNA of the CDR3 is TGCGCCAGCAGCTTGGGCCCGGGACAGAGTCACAATGAGCAGTTCTTC.

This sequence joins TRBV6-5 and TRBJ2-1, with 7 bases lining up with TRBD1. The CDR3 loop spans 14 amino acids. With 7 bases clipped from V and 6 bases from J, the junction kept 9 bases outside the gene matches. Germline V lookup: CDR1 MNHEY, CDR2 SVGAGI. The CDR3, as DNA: TGTGCCAGCACCACAGACAGGGCCCTCAATGAGCAGTTCTTC. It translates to CASTTDRALNEQFF.

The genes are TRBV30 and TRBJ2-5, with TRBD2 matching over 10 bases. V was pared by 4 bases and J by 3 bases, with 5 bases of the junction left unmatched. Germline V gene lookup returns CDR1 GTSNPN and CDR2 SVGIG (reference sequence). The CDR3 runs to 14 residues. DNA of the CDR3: TGTGCCTGGACGTACCTAGCGGGGGAAGAGACCCAGTACTTC. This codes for CAWTYLAGEETQYF.

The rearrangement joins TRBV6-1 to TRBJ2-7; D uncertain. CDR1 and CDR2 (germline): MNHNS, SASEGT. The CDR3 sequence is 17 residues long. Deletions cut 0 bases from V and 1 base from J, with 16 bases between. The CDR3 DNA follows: TGTGCCAGCAGTGAAGCGTTGGGCATGGTCCGTTCCTACGAGCAGTACTTC. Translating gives CASSEALGMVRSYEQYF.

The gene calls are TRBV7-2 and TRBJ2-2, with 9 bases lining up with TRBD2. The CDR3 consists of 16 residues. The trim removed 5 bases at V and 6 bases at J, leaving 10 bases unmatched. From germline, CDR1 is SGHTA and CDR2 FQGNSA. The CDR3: CASSPQAAGGSGELFF. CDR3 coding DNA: TGTGCCAGCAGCCCCCAGGCAGCGGGAGGATCCGGGGAGCTGTTTTTT.